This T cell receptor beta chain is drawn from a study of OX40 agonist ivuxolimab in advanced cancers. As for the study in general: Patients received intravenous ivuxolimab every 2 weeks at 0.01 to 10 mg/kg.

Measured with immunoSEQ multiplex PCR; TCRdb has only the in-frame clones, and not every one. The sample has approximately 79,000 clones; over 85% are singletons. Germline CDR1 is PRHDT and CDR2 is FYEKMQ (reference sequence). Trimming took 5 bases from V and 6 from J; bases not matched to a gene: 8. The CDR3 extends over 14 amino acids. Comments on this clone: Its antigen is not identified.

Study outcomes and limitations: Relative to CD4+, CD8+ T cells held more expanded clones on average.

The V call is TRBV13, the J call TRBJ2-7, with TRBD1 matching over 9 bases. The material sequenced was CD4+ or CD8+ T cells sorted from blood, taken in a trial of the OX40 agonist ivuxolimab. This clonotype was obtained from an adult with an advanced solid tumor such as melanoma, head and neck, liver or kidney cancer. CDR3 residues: CASSLGTGFSEQYF. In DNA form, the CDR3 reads TGTGCCAGCAGCCTCGGGACAGGGTTTTCCGAGCAGTACTTC.